The 21 T cell receptor beta chains below all came from one sample that was sequenced in a study of cytomegalovirus exposure and HLA in healthy donors. PCR was performed using 60 Vbeta and 13 Jbeta primers. Method: immunoSEQ multiplex PCR; TCRdb's copy keeps in-frame clones and lacks some. The table includes just under 250,000 clones, about four fifths detected once. Input material: PBMCs. The receptors come from a middle-aged woman in good health and CMV-seropositive.

This clone was seen a handful of times. This sequence joins TRBV9 and TRBJ1-4; D is uncertain. Germline CDR1 reads SGDLS; CDR2 reads YYNGEE. Between the trimmed V and J ends, which lost 3 bases and 0 bases, there was a span of 12 bases. The CDR3 extends over 16 amino acids. The CDR3 spells CASSAGAGATNEKLFF. The CDR3 DNA reads as TGTGCCAGCAGCGCGGGTGCCGGGGCAACTAATGAAAAACTGTTTTTT.

V and J are TRBV7-6 and TRBJ2-1; TRBD2 agrees at 8 bases. The junction had 16 bases not matched to a gene; V was cut back by 7 bases and J by 8 bases. Germline CDR1 is SGHVS and CDR2 is FNYEAQ. This CDR3 comprises 16 residues. The CDR3 nucleotides read TGTGCCAGCATCCCAGGGGCGAGCGGGAGTGGGTATGAGCAGTTCTTC. Its translation: CASIPGASGSGYEQFF.

Comments on this clone: At one boundary the junction diverges from the germline segment, which might be a read error. The chain employs TRBV7-9 and TRBJ1-2; D gene ambiguous. Germline V CDR1 and CDR2: SEHNR, FQNEAQ (reference sequence). The CDR3 loop spans 14 amino acids. CDR3 residues: CSSSSIGLGYGYTF. The CDR3 region has the DNA TGTTCCAGCAGCTCCATCGGGTTGGGCTATGGCTACACCTTC.

This clone was found once. The chain recombines TRBV7-8 with TRBJ1-2, with D possibly TRBD1 on 6 matching bases. The CDR3 spans 14 residues. Trimming took 2 bases from V and 7 from J, leaving 14 bases between them. The V gene's germline CDR1 is SGHVS and CDR2 FQNEAQ. This chain's CDR3 is CASSLSAGHSGYTF. CDR3 bases: TGTGCCAGCAGCTTATCAGCGGGACATAGTGGCTACACCTTC.

The table lists this clone with a few counts. The chain carries TRBV29-1 and TRBJ1-1, with a possible D match to TRBD1 (6 bases). The V end was cut by 4 bases, the J end by 1 base, with 7 bases between. The CDR3 is made up of 12 amino acids. Germline CDR1 reads SQVTM; CDR2 reads ANQGSEA. The chain's CDR3 is CSVGQANTEAFF. The CDR3 bases are TGCAGCGTTGGACAGGCGAACACTGAAGCTTTCTTT.

J is TRBJ1-2 and V is TRBV19, with TRBD1 matching over 7 bases. The ends lost 6 bases at V and 3 bases at J; junction bases unmatched: 10. Germline CDR1 and CDR2: LNHDA and SQIVND (reference sequence). This CDR3 comprises 15 residues. This CDR3 reads CASSPRQGGDYGYTF. CDR3 in DNA: TGTGCCAGTAGCCCTCGACAGGGTGGGGACTATGGCTACACCTTC.

The gene calls are TRBV20-1 and TRBJ1-1; D remains ambiguous. In germline, CDR1 is DFQATT, CDR2 SNEGSKA (reference sequence). This CDR3 is built from 10 residues. Trimming shortened V by 6 bases and J by 2 bases, and 4 bases separated the two germline ends. Here the CDR3 reads CSAFNTEAFF. CDR3 bases: TGCAGTGCCTTTAACACTGAAGCTTTCTTT.

The rearrangement links TRBV2 to TRBJ2-5, with 10 positions matching TRBD2. The J call is uncertain, as TRBJ2-7 better fits the DNA end. The germline V gene encodes CDR1 SNHLY and CDR2 FYNNEI. The CDR3 covers 16 residues. The CDR3: CASWSAASGSFYEQYF. The CDR3 coding sequence is TGTGCCAGCTGGAGTGCGGCTAGCGGGAGTTTCTACGAGCAGTACTTC.

The chain carries TRBV27 and TRBJ2-5; D remains unclear. Trimming pared 9 bases from V and 2 bases from J, leaving 16 bases between. In germline, CDR1 is MNHEY, CDR2 SMNVEV (reference sequence). CDR3 size: 14 residues. In DNA, the CDR3 is TGTGCCAGTAGAAATCCCGCCGGGCAAGAGACCCAGTACTTC. Amino acid sequence: CASRNPAGQETQYF.

The V call is TRBV18, the J call TRBJ1-2, with D possibly being TRBD1 (5 bases). CDR1 and CDR2 from the germline V gene are KGHSH and LQKENI. The CDR3 runs to 14 residues. V lost 5 bases, J lost 2 bases, and 12 bases lay in between. This chain's CDR3 is CASSSSTVNYGYTF. The DNA for the CDR3 is TGTGCCAGCTCATCGTCGACAGTCAACTATGGCTACACCTTC.

This clone appeared once. The chain combines TRBV30 with TRBJ2-1, with D maybe TRBD2 (6 bases). The V end was cut by 4 bases, the J end by 0 bases, with 19 bases between. The germline V gene encodes CDR1 GTSNPN and CDR2 SVGIG (reference sequence). The CDR3 extends over 17 amino acids. CDR3 region: CAWTPTRLGSSYNEQFF. CDR3 in DNA: TGTGCCTGGACCCCGACCCGGCTCGGGAGCTCCTACAATGAGCAGTTCTTC.

This chain joins TRBV13 and TRBJ2-1, with 11 positions matching TRBD2. Germline V gives CDR1 PRHDT, CDR2 FYEKMQ (reference sequence). V shed 4 bases and J 6 bases; nucleotides not matched to a gene: 14. This CDR3 has 18 residues. The CDR3 here is CASSSRITSGGRGNEQFF. The CDR3, as DNA: TGTGCCAGCAGCTCGAGGATTACTAGCGGGGGCCGGGGCAATGAGCAGTTCTTC.

The chain is built from TRBV11-3 and TRBJ2-6; D is unresolved. Germline CDR1 SGHNT, CDR2 YENEEA. This CDR3 is 15 amino acids long. The germline V and J ends were trimmed by 6 bases and 0 bases, with 9 bases remaining between them. CDR3 in amino acids: CASSDFSSGANVLTF. CDR3 DNA: TGTGCCAGCAGTGACTTTAGCTCTGGGGCCAACGTCCTGACTTTC.

J is TRBJ2-5 and V is TRBV5-6; no firm D call. The DNA end lines up better with TRBJ2-7; the J call may be wrong. The germline V gene encodes CDR1 SGHDT and CDR2 YYEEEE. This CDR3 spans 15 amino acids. DNA of the CDR3: TGTGCCAGCAGCTACCTTGGTTCTTCCTCCTACGAGCAGTACTTC. Translated: CASSYLGSSSYEQYF.

This rearrangement joins TRBV29-1 to TRBJ2-3, with 7 bases identical to TRBD1. V trimming: 7 bases; J trimming: 4 bases; junction bases outside the gene matches: 8. Germline V gives CDR1 SQVTM, CDR2 ANQGSEA. The CDR3 is 13 residues long. DNA for the CDR3: TGCAGCGCCGGACAGGCCCACGCAGATACGCAGTATTTT. It is translated as CSAGQAHADTQYF.

The gene calls are TRBV6-6 and TRBJ1-2; TRBD1 agrees at 8 bases. This CDR3 comprises 15 residues. V was clipped by 4 bases and J by 4 bases; unmatched bases: 8. CDR1 and CDR2 (germline): MNHNY, SVGAGI (reference sequence). The CDR3 spells CASSFQDRVAYGYTF. Here the CDR3 DNA reads TGTGCCAGCAGTTTCCAGGACAGGGTAGCCTATGGCTACACCTTC.

The chain is built from TRBV9 and TRBJ1-2, with D perhaps TRBD1 (6 bases). V dropped 4 bases and J dropped 5 bases, with 24 bases sitting between them. In germline, CDR1 is SGDLS, CDR2 YYNGEE. CDR3 length equals 17 residues. The CDR3 loop is CASSFSRRGGQAYGYTF. The CDR3 DNA follows: TGTGCCAGCAGCTTCAGTCGGAGGGGGGGCCAGGCTTATGGCTACACCTTC.

J is TRBJ1-2 and V is TRBV9; 8 nucleotides align to TRBD1. The CDR3 runs 12 residues. Germline assignment: CDR1 SGDLS and CDR2 YYNGEE. J gave up 6 bases and V 4 bases, and 2 bases lay outside the gene matches. CDR3 loop: CASSSDRDGYTF. In DNA form, the CDR3 reads TGTGCCAGCAGCTCGGACAGGGATGGCTACACCTTC.

This sequence joins TRBV5-1 and TRBJ1-2; D possibly corresponds to TRBD1 (5 bases). Germline values: CDR1 SGHRS, CDR2 YFSETQ. V lost 7 bases and J 1 base, leaving 20 bases between the germline ends. The CDR3 totals 16 residues. CDR3 sequence reads: CASASLGADRNYGYTF. CDR3 in DNA: TGCGCCAGCGCTTCGCTAGGGGCGGACCGTAACTATGGCTACACCTTC.

The chain is built from TRBV4-3 and TRBJ2-5; TRBD1 agrees at 7 bases. The tail of the sequence fits TRBJ2-7 better, so the J call may be wrong. Germline V gives CDR1 LGHNA, CDR2 YSLEER. This CDR3 has 16 residues. As DNA, the CDR3 is TGCGCCAGCAGCCAAGGCGGACAGGCCGGAAGGTACGAGCAGTACTTC. This encodes CASSQGGQAGRYEQYF.

V gene TRBV18 combines with J gene TRBJ2-7, with D hard to call. V lost 4 bases and J 0 bases, leaving 7 bases between the germline ends. Germline values: CDR1 KGHSH, CDR2 LQKENI. The CDR3 covers 13 residues. CDR3 in DNA: TGTGCCAGCTCACTGACGGGCTCCTACGAGCAGTACTTC. Translating gives CASSLTGSYEQYF. Full variable domain (outside the CDR3, taken from reference TRBV18 and TRBJ2-7): NAGVMQNPRHLVRRRGQEARLRCSPMKGHSHVYWYRQLPEEGLKFMVYLQKENIIDESGMPKERFSAEFPKEGPSILRIQQVVRGDSAAYFCASSLTGSYEQYFGPGTRLTVT.